These T cell receptor beta chains were read from a single sample in a study of shared clonotypes between healthy human individuals. Sequencing used immunoSEQ multiplex PCR; TCRdb keeps in-frame clones, though not all of them. The table has under 2,000,000 clones, approximately 95% seen once. Input material: naive CD8+ T cells sorted from blood. These TCRs come from a man younger than 35 in good health. The CDR3 runs from the conserved cysteine through the conserved F or W. The D gene is left open where the match is weak. Clone size is given for some rows only: seen once, a few or many times, or a class if the clone is expanded.

V	size	J	D	DNA	CDR3
TRBV18	NA	TRBJ2-7	NA	TGTGCCAGCTCTCAACTCCGGGACCCCTTCCGGAGCTCCTACGAGCAGTACTTC	CASSQLRDPFRSSYEQYF
TRBV6-1	NA	TRBJ2-7	TRBD1	TGTGCCAGCAGTGAATGGGACAGGGCTACCTACGAGCAGTACTTC	CASSEWDRATYEQYF
TRBV6-5	NA	TRBJ2-5	TRBD1	TGTGCCAGCAGTTACTCGGGACAGGGGGCAGGAGAGACCCAGTACTTC	CASSYSGQGAGETQYF
TRBV6-5	NA	TRBJ2-1	NA	TGTGCCAGCAGTTACAATGCGGGGGCCACCTACAATGAGCAGTTCTTC	CASSYNAGATYNEQFF
TRBV7-2	NA	TRBJ2-1	NA	TGTGCCAGCAGCCTATTGAGCTCCTACAATGAGCAGTTCTTC	CASSLLSSYNEQFF
TRBV19	NA	TRBJ1-2	NA	TGTGCCAGTAAGGTCGGGGGTTTCTATGGCTACACCTTC	CASKVGGFYGYTF
TRBV7-9	NA	TRBJ2-7	NA	TGTGCCAGCAGACAGGGGGAGGGCTACGAGCAGTACTTC	CASRQGEGYEQYF
TRBV7-9	NA	TRBJ1-2	TRBD1	TGTGCCAGCAGCTCTCCTGGGACAGTCTATGGCTACACCTTC	CASSSPGTVYGYTF
TRBV7-8	NA	TRBJ2-5	TRBD2	TGTGCCAGCAGCCTGCCTTTTGGAGCGGGGGAAGAGACCCAGTACTTC	CASSLPFGAGEETQYF
TRBV6-6	NA	TRBJ1-2	TRBD1	TGTGCCAGCAGTTCAGACAGGGAGGCTAACTATGGCTACACCTTC	CASSSDREANYGYTF
TRBV27	NA	TRBJ1-1	NA	TGTGCCAGCAGTTTATTCATCGGGGGCAACACTGAAGCTTTCTTT	CASSLFIGGNTEAFF
TRBV27	NA	TRBJ2-3	NA	TGTGCCAGCAGTTTAGGCCAGGGTGGCACAGATACGCAGTATTTT	CASSLGQGGTDTQYF
TRBV7-6	NA	TRBJ2-7	TRBD2	TGTGCCAGCAGCTTACTAGCGGGCCGGGACGAGCAGTACTTC	CASSLLAGRDEQYF
TRBV5-6	NA	TRBJ2-1	TRBD1	TGTGCCAGCACCTTAGACAGGGGTTACTCCTACAATGAGCAGTTCTTC	CASTLDRGYSYNEQFF
TRBV27	NA	TRBJ2-7	TRBD2	TGTGCCAGCAGTCCAGGGACTAGCGTACAGAGCCACGAGCAGTACTTC	CASSPGTSVQSHEQYF
TRBV29-1	once	TRBJ1-2	TRBD1	TGCAGCGTTGATTTATGGGACAGAAAAACAAACTATGGCTACACCTTC	CSVDLWDRKTNYGYTF
TRBV2	once	TRBJ2-5	NA	TGTGCCAGCAGTGAATGGGTAGGGGAGACCCAGTACTTC	CASSEWVGETQYF
TRBV4-3	NA	TRBJ1-6	TRBD1	TGCGCCAGCAGCCTAGGACAGGGAGGCTCCTATAATTCACCCCTCCACTTT	CASSLGQGGSYNSPLHF
TRBV19	NA	TRBJ2-7	NA	TGTGCCAGTAGTATAGCATCAACAGGGTGGTCCTACGAGCAGTACTTC	CASSIASTGWSYEQYF
TRBV23-1	NA	TRBJ2-6	TRBD2	TGCGCCAGCAGTCAATCCTTGGGGGGACTAGCGGGAACCCCGATTCCGGGGGCCAACGTCCTGACTTTC	CASSQSLGGLAGTPIPGANVLTF
TRBV11-2	NA	TRBJ2-3	NA	TGTGCCAGCAGCTTCACACCTAGCACAGATACGCAGTATTTT	CASSFTPSTDTQYF
TRBV28	once	TRBJ1-5	NA	TGTGCCAGCAGTTTGCGGTCCGGCAATCAGCCCCAGCATTTT	CASSLRSGNQPQHF
TRBV14	NA	TRBJ1-2	NA	TGTGCCAGCAGCCCGGACACCTACTATGGCTACACCTTC	CASSPDTYYGYTF
TRBV7-8	NA	TRBJ2-7	NA	TGTGCCAGCAGCTTAGGGGGCTATCGTTACGAGCAGTACTTC	CASSLGGYRYEQYF
TRBV19	once	TRBJ2-1	TRBD2	TGTGCCAGTAGCACTATAGCGGGGGGGGACAATGAGCAGTTCTTC	CASSTIAGGDNEQFF
TRBV4-3	NA	TRBJ2-3	NA	TGCGCCAGCAGCCAAGACACTGAACTCGCAGATACGCAGTATTTT	CASSQDTELADTQYF
TRBV6-1	NA	TRBJ2-7	NA	TGTGCCAGCAGCAAAACAGGGTTGGGGTACGAGCAGTACTTC	CASSKTGLGYEQYF
TRBV13	NA	TRBJ2-7	TRBD2	TGTGCCAGCAGCTTAGATGGGGGAGGGAGCTCCTACGAGCAGTACTTC	CASSLDGGGSSYEQYF
TRBV7-8	once	TRBJ1-5	TRBD1	TGTGCCAGCAGTCCCAGGACAGGGGAAGGTGATCAGCCCCAGCATTTT	CASSPRTGEGDQPQHF
TRBV13	once	TRBJ2-3	NA	TGTGCCAGCAGCTTAGGGCAGGAGGCGGATACGCAGTATTTT	CASSLGQEADTQYF
TRBV19	NA	TRBJ1-6	NA	TGTGCCAGTACGCAGGGCTTTGGGTCACCCCTCCACTTT	CASTQGFGSPLHF
TRBV27	NA	TRBJ2-7	TRBD1	TGTGCCAGCAGTTTATCGACCGGGACAGGACGAGTCGAGCAGTACTTC	CASSLSTGTGRVEQYF
TRBV27	NA	TRBJ2-7	NA	TGTGCCAGCAGTTGGGGGGTCCGCTACGAGCAGTACTTC	CASSWGVRYEQYF
TRBV7-2	NA	TRBJ2-7	TRBD1	TGTGCCAGCAGCTTAGGGGCAGGGGGCATATACGAGCAGTACTTC	CASSLGAGGIYEQYF
TRBV5-4	few	TRBJ1-2	NA	TGTGCCAGCAGCTTGGGCTATGGCTACACCTTC	CASSLGYGYTF
TRBV27	once	TRBJ1-2	TRBD1	TGTGCCAGCAGAAGGGACAGGGACTATGGCTACACCTTC	CASRRDRDYGYTF
TRBV27	NA	TRBJ1-1	NA	TGTGCCAGCAGTTTCAGGGAGAACACTGAAGCTTTCTTT	CASSFRENTEAFF
TRBV7-9	NA	TRBJ2-3	NA	TGTGCCAGCTCTGGGGACTCGCGGGCTGGCACAGATACGCAGTATTTT	CASSGDSRAGTDTQYF
TRBV4-1	NA	TRBJ2-5	NA	TGCGCCAGCAGCCAAGGGGACGGGGTAGAAGTAGAGACCCAGTACTTC	CASSQGDGVEVETQYF
TRBV4-1	NA	TRBJ2-3	NA	TGCGCCAGCAGCCAAGTGGGGACTTCCACAGATACGCAGTATTTT	CASSQVGTSTDTQYF
TRBV5-1	NA	TRBJ1-4	TRBD1	TGCGCCAGCAGCTTGTTGGGGACAGGCACCACGGGGTTCAATGAAAAACTGTTTTTT	CASSLLGTGTTGFNEKLFF
TRBV2	once	TRBJ2-7	TRBD1	TGTGCCAGCGGGGCGACAGGGGAAAATTACGAGCAGTACTTC	CASGATGENYEQYF
TRBV4-3	NA	TRBJ2-3	NA	TGCGCCAGCAGCCAAGGCCGGGATACGCAGTATTTT	CASSQGRDTQYF
TRBV9	NA	TRBJ2-3	NA	TGTGCCAGCAGCCCATTCGACTACACAGATACGCAGTATTTT	CASSPFDYTDTQYF
TRBV5-4	NA	TRBJ2-5	TRBD1	TGTGCCAGCAGCTGGGACAGAGAAGAGACCCAGTACTTC	CASSWDREETQYF
TRBV7-9	once	TRBJ2-1	TRBD2	TGTGCCAGCAGCCAGGGACTCGGCGGGGGGAGGGTTGAGCAGTTCTTC	CASSQGLGGGRVEQFF
TRBV4-3	once	TRBJ1-2	TRBD1	TGCGCCAGCAGCCAAGACCCGGGACAGGAGCTAGCTAACTATGGCTACACCTTC	CASSQDPGQELANYGYTF
TRBV7-9	NA	TRBJ2-1	NA	TGTGCCAGCACGGCAATAGCGGCCCACAATGAGCAGTTCTTC	CASTAIAAHNEQFF
TRBV7-9	NA	TRBJ2-7	NA	TGTGCCAGCAGATCCGACAGCTACGAGCAGTACTTC	CASRSDSYEQYF
TRBV25-1	NA	TRBJ2-1	NA	TGTGCCAGCAGTCCCCGGACTACATACAATGAGCAGTTCTTC	CASSPRTTYNEQFF
TRBV27	NA	TRBJ2-3	NA	TGTGCCAGCAGTTTGAGGGAATACGGCACAGATACGCAGTATTTT	CASSLREYGTDTQYF
TRBV5-6	NA	TRBJ2-3	TRBD2	TGTGCCAGCAGCCCATTCCTCGGCGGGGGTGAAACAGATACGCAGTATTTT	CASSPFLGGGETDTQYF
TRBV20-1	NA	TRBJ2-7	NA	TGCAGTGCCCCTTTTGGCGAGCAGTACTTC	CSAPFGEQYF
TRBV30	NA	TRBJ1-5	NA	TGTGCCTGGAGTGTGGACCCTAATCAGCCCCAGCATTTT	CAWSVDPNQPQHF